This T cell receptor beta chain was retrieved from a study of CXCR3-negative and CXCR3-positive naive CD8 T cells. Triplicate sorts, 250,000 to 350,000 cells apiece, were made for each CD8+ T cell subset. A CD45RO-CCR7+CD27+CD95- phenotype identified naive CD8+ T cells. In the case of this clonotype: The antigen remains unidentified.

Study outcomes and limitations: Once cells were cryopreserved, CXCR3 expression went down partly, and most assays used fresh PBMCs. TRB CDR3 properties were used to infer TCR strength, and surface CD5 was comparable between naive subsets.

It was by 5' RACE with UMI labels that the TRB cDNA libraries were prepared. TCRdb re-called the 5' RACE reads and catalogs CDR3 proteins one per entry, DNA excluded. In total, the table holds 43,000 or so distinct CDR3 sequences. The CDR3 has 13 amino acids. Germline CDR1 and CDR2: SEHNR and FQNEAQ (reference sequence). The TCR sequence derives from a human donor in good health. Some clones in this sample may be carry-over from other donors' samples. This chain links TRBV7-9 with TRBJ2-1; TCRdb picks TRBD2, but there is no DNA to check that call. Sequenced input: naive CXCR3- CD8+ T cells from blood. As to subset: CD45RO-CCR7+CD27+CD95- naive CD8+ T cells lacking CXCR3 (TNR3-). The CDR3 is CASSPAGYNEQFF. Full variable domain (remainder filled in from reference TRBV7-9 and TRBJ2-1): DTGVSQNPRHKITKRGQNVTFRCDPISEHNRLYWYRQTLGQGPEFLTYFQNEAQLEKSRLLSDRFSAERPKGSFSTLEIQRTEQGDSAMYLCASSPAGYNEQFFGPGTRLTVL.